These T cell receptor beta chains were read from a single sample in a study of blood T cell repertoires in COVID-19. Sequencing used immunoSEQ multiplex PCR; TCRdb keeps in-frame clones, though not all of them. The sample includes 200,000 to 250,000 clones, 65% to 90% of them seen just once. The sample consisted of peripheral blood. The receptors derive from a woman aged 50 to 60 with acute or convalescent COVID-19. Each CDR3 is given with its conserved first and last residue. Each record gives: J gene, D gene, V gene, clone size, CDR3 DNA, CDR3 protein. A D gene is named only where the DNA matches it firmly. A clone size is listed for some rows: how often the clone was seen (once, few, many), or a class if it is expanded.

TRBJ1-2 NA TRBV5-4 once TGTGCCAGCAGCTTGGTCGGGCAGCGGGGCTATGGCTACACCTTC CASSLVGQRGYGYTF
TRBJ2-7 TRBD2 TRBV5-1 NA TGCGCCAGCAGCGGTCTAGCGGGGGCCACACTCCACGAGCAGTACTTC CASSGLAGATLHEQYF
TRBJ1-2 NA TRBV5-6 NA TGTGCCAGCAGCTTGGGGGAGGGTTCGCGGGGCTACACCTTC CASSLGEGSRGYTF
TRBJ1-6 NA TRBV5-6 NA TGTGCCAGCAGCTGGAGGGCAGGGCAGAATTCACCCCTCCACTTT CASSWRAGQNSPLHF
TRBJ1-4 NA TRBV12-3/TRBV12-4 NA TGTGCCTGTCAAACTAATGAAAAACTGTTTTTT CACQTNEKLFF
TRBJ2-3 NA TRBV3-1/TRBV3-2 NA TGTGCCAGCAGCCAAGCGGTCTCCACAGATACGCAGTATTTT CASSQAVSTDTQYF
TRBJ2-7 TRBD1 TRBV7-2 once TGTGCCAGCAGCTTAAGCCGACAGGGGGGCGAGCAGTACTTC CASSLSRQGGEQYF
TRBJ2-5 TRBD1 TRBV11-2 NA TGTGCCAGCAGCGCCGACAGGGGAGAGACCCAGTACTTC CASSADRGETQYF
TRBJ1-6 NA TRBV6-5 NA TGTGCCAGCAGAATAGTCCAGGAGGCTTCACCCCTCCACTTT CASRIVQEASPLHF
TRBJ2-3 NA TRBV7-9 NA TGTGCCAGCAGCTTAGGTAGGCTCGGCCAGCGGGCAGATACGCAGTATTTT CASSLGRLGQRADTQYF